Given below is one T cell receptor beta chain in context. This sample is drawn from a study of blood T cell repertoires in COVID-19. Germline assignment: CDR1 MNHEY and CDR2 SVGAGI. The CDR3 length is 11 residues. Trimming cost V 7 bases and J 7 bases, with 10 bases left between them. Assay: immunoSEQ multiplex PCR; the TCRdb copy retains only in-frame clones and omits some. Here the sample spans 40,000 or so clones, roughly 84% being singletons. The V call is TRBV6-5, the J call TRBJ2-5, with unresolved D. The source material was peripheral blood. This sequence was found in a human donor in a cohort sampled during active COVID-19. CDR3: CASTRYGTQYF. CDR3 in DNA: TGTGCCAGCACGCGGTATGGGACCCAGTACTTC.